These 19 T cell receptor beta chains came from one sample sequenced in a study of vaccination effects on CD4 cells after COVID-19. Prior to sequencing, the ViraFEST assay stimulated PBMC with viral peptide pools, which expanded the antigen-specific CD4+ T cells. Between days 9 and 11 of culture, CD4+ T cells were separated out. Participants each got two BNT162b2 or mRNA-1273 vaccine doses. Measured with immunoSEQ multiplex PCR; TCRdb has only the in-frame clones, and not every one. The repertoire has 20,000 to 30,000 clones, under 80% of them found once; the top ten carry roughly 21%. Their antigens remain unidentified. This sample comprised CD4+ T cells from PBMCs cultured with HCoV-NL63 spike peptides, obtained after COVID-19 vaccination. The source of these receptors is a human donor who received a COVID-19 vaccine.

The V and J genes are TRBV23-1 and TRBJ1-6, with D possibly TRBD1 on 6 matching bases. TRBV23-1 is identified as an open reading frame with a role that is uncertain. V was shortened by 8 bases and J by 5 bases, with 19 bases between the two germline ends. This CDR3 has 16 residues. CDR3 nucleotide sequence: TGCGCCAGCCCCGGGGACCGGGACAAACATAATTCACCCCTCCACTTT. Translating gives CASPGDRDKHNSPLHF.

V gene TRBV6-5 combines with J gene TRBJ2-5; possibly TRBD1 or TRBD2 for D (6 bases each). V shed 0 bases and J shed 5 bases, with 10 bases lying between them. CDR1 is MNHEY, CDR2 SVGAGI, per germline. The CDR3 has 14 residues. The CDR3 coding sequence is TGTGCCAGCAGTTACTCGGGGGCGGGGGAGACCCAGTACTTC. It specifies CASSYSGAGETQYF.

This chain uses TRBV19 with TRBJ1-1; 9 positions agree with TRBD1. The V and J ends lost 7 bases and 6 bases, in that order; junction bases with no gene match: 9. The CDR3 loop spans 14 amino acids. Per germline, CDR1 LNHDA and CDR2 SQIVND (reference sequence). CDR3 DNA: TGTGCCAGTAAGGGACAGGGAAAGGCGTCTGAAGCTTTCTTT. Its translation: CASKGQGKASEAFF.

As regards this clone: Germline is not matched at one junction end, which may reflect a read error. J is TRBJ1-1 and V is TRBV12-5; 7 bases are a match to TRBD1. Germline-derived CDR1 and CDR2 are LGHNT and FRNRAP. CDR3 length: 12 residues. The CDR3 region has the DNA TGTGCTAGTGGTTTGGAGACAGGGAGTCCGCTCTTT. This codes for CASGLETGSPLF.

The chain recombines TRBV5-1 with TRBJ1-2; D gene ambiguous. The CDR3 length is 15 residues. V lost 2 bases and J lost 6, with 17 bases in between. The germline V gene has CDR1 SGHRS and CDR2 YFSETQ. The CDR3 loop reads CASSFLPGQRDGYTF. CDR3 bases: TGCGCCAGCAGCTTTTTACCGGGCCAACGGGATGGCTACACCTTC.

This clone was counted between two and nine times. The chain is built from TRBV5-8 and TRBJ2-7; D ambiguous. Deletions cut 0 bases from V and 5 bases from J, with 3 bases between. Germline CDR1 SGHTS, CDR2 YDEGEE. The CDR3 contains 11 residues. This CDR3 is CASSLDHEQYF. For the CDR3, the DNA is TGTGCCAGCAGCTTGGACCACGAGCAGTACTTC.

The CDR3 protein is CASSQTGPKGELFF. The CDR3 nucleotides are TGTGCCAGCAGCCAGACGGGACCCAAGGGGGAGCTGTTTTTT. V and J are TRBV3-1 (or the pseudogene TRBV3-2) and TRBJ2-2, with D possibly being TRBD1 or TRBD2 (5 bases each). The germline V gene has CDR1 LGHDT and CDR2 YNNKEL (reference sequence). There are 14 residues in the CDR3. Trimming cost V 3 bases and J 8 bases, with 13 bases left between them.

V gene TRBV7-5 combines with J gene TRBJ2-3; TRBD2, the table's D call, lacks a check against the DNA. TRBV7-5 is recorded as a pseudogene. There are 17 residues in the CDR3. CDR3 sequence reads: CARSSRTSGSSTDTQYF. The CDR3 DNA reads as TGTGCCAGAAGCTCAAGGACTAGCGGGAGTAGCACAGATACGCAGTATTTT.

V gene TRBV7-9 combines with J gene TRBJ1-5, with D possibly being TRBD1 (5 bases). The V end was cut by 7 bases, the J end by 1 base, with 11 bases between. Germline loops: CDR1 SEHNR, CDR2 FQNEAQ (reference sequence). The CDR3 is 14 amino acids. CDR3 region: CASTLGGSNQPQHF. The DNA for the CDR3 is TGTGCCAGCACCCTGGGGGGGAGCAATCAGCCCCAGCATTTT.

The V gene is TRBV3-1 (or the pseudogene TRBV3-2), the J gene TRBJ1-3; 9 positions match TRBD1. Germline CDR1 LGHDT, CDR2 YNNKEL (reference sequence). J was trimmed by 2 bases and V by 3 bases; bases with no gene match: 5. The CDR3 length is 16 residues. CDR3: CASSQVQGAPGNTIYF. The CDR3 DNA reads as TGTGCCAGCAGCCAGGTACAGGGGGCGCCTGGAAACACCATATATTTT.

V usage is TRBV10-3 and J usage is TRBJ2-2; D gene uncertain. Trimming shortened V by 4 bases and J by 0 bases, and 6 bases separated the two germline ends. Per the germline V gene, CDR1 is ENHRY and CDR2 is SYGVKD. The CDR3 has 14 residues. The CDR3 reads CAISAQANTGELFF. The CDR3 DNA sequence: TGTGCCATCAGTGCCCAGGCGAACACCGGGGAGCTGTTTTTT.

This clone appeared a few times. The rearrangement joins TRBV5-6 to TRBJ2-5, with D hard to call. V gave up 4 bases and J gave up 2 bases, with 12 bases separating them. The germline CDR1 and CDR2 sequences are SGHDT and YYEEEE. This CDR3 contains 14 residues. The CDR3, as DNA: TGTGCCAGCAGCCGCCCGACGGATCAAGAGACCCAGTACTTC. Its translation is CASSRPTDQETQYF.

This clone was detected only once. This chain uses TRBV29-1 with TRBJ2-1; a weak D match, TRBD1 (5 bases). Germline V gene sequence: CDR1 SQVTM, CDR2 ANQGSEA. Deletions cut 6 bases from V and 5 bases from J, with 26 bases between. The CDR3 has 17 amino acids. The CDR3 is CSVSSGVSRVFHNEQFF. The CDR3 DNA sequence: TGCAGCGTCTCCTCTGGGGTGTCCAGGGTGTTCCACAATGAGCAGTTCTTC.

This clone was picked up a small number of times. The chain is built from TRBV5-4 and TRBJ2-2, with 9 bases lining up with TRBD2. With V trimmed by 0 bases and J by 4 bases, 7 bases remained unmatched. The CDR3 sequence is 17 residues long. Germline assignment: CDR1 SGHNT and CDR2 YYREEE (reference sequence). The CDR3 DNA follows: TGTGCCAGCAGCTTGGGGCGTAGCGGGGGTCTCACCGGGGAGCTGTTTTTT. Translated: CASSLGRSGGLTGELFF.

This chain joins TRBV4-1 and TRBJ2-1; TRBD2 aligns across 7 bases. The CDR3 contains 19 residues. V was clipped by 2 bases and J by 0 bases; unmatched bases: 13. CDR1 MGHRA and CDR2 YSYEKL come from the germline V gene. The CDR3 nucleotides are TGCGCCAGCAGCCAACAAAGGCCCAGCGGGAAGAGCTCCTACAATGAGCAGTTCTTC. Its protein product is CASSQQRPSGKSSYNEQFF.

This sequence joins TRBV7-8 and TRBJ2-4, with D possibly TRBD2 on 6 matching bases. Trimming removed 4 bases from V and 0 bases from J, with 13 bases in between. Germline CDR1 is SGHVS and CDR2 is FQNEAQ. The CDR3 sequence is 16 residues long. In DNA form, the CDR3 reads TGTGCCAGCAGCTCTTTAGCGGAATTAGCCAAAAACATTCAGTACTTC. Residues: CASSSLAELAKNIQYF.

The chain carries TRBV6-4 and TRBJ2-4; D unresolved. Germline V gives CDR1 MRHNA, CDR2 SNTAGT. Trimming took 1 base from V and 1 from J, leaving 2 bases between them. This CDR3 comprises 13 residues. CDR3 nucleotide sequence: TGTGCCAGCAGTGACTTCGCCAAAAACATTCAGTACTTC. Amino acids: CASSDFAKNIQYF.

CDR3: CASISDGTGELFF. The DNA of the CDR3 is TGCGCCAGCATTTCGGACGGGACCGGGGAGCTGTTTTTT. The V gene is TRBV5-1, the J gene TRBJ2-2; unclear D gene. The CDR3 totals 13 residues. Trimming removed 6 bases from V and 5 bases from J, with 11 bases in between. Germline CDR1 SGHRS, CDR2 YFSETQ. Filled out from reference TRBV5-1 and TRBJ2-2, the complete variable domain reads KAGVTQTPRYLIKTRGQQVTLSCSPISGHRSVSWYQQTPGQGLQFLFEYFSETQRNKGNFPGRFSGRQFSNSRSEMNVSTLELGDSALYLCASISDGTGELFFGEGSRLTVL.

The CDR3 coding sequence is TGCGCCAGCAGCTTGGATCAGATCGGCAATCAGCCCCAGCATTTT. Translation: CASSLDQIGNQPQHF. The V call is TRBV5-1, the J call TRBJ1-5; D gene ambiguous. This CDR3 has 15 amino acids. V gave up 0 bases and J gave up 2 bases, with 9 bases separating them. Per germline, CDR1 SGHRS and CDR2 YFSETQ.